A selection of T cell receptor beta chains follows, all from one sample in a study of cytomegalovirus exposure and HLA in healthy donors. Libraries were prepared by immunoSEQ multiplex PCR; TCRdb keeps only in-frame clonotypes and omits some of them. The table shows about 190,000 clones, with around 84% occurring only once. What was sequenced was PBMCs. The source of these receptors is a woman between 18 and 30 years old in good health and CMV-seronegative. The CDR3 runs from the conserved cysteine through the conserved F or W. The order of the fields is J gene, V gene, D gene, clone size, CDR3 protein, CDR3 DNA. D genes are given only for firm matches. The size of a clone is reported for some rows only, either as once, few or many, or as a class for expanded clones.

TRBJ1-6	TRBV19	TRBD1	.	CASRRDRDSPLHF	TGTGCCAGTAGGAGGGACAGGGATTCACCCCTCCACTTT
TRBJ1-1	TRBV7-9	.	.	CSSSHHGGRMNTEAFF	TGTTCCAGCAGCCACCACGGGGGGCGGATGAACACTGAAGCTTTCTTT
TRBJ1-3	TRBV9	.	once	CASSVDSSGNTIYF	TGTGCCAGCAGCGTCGACAGCTCTGGAAACACCATATATTTT
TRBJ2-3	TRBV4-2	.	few	CASSQGTDTDTQYF	TGTGCCAGCAGCCAAGGGACAGACACAGATACGCAGTATTTT
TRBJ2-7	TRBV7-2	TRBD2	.	CASSLLAGEVEQYF	TGTGCCAGCAGCCTACTAGCGGGGGAGGTGGAGCAGTACTTC
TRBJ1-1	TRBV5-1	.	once	CASSPEDSNTEAFF	TGCGCCAGCAGCCCTGAGGACAGTAACACTGAAGCTTTCTTT
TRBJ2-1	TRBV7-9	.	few	CASSFRGGTNEQFF	TGTGCCAGCAGCTTCAGAGGCGGAACCAATGAGCAGTTCTTC
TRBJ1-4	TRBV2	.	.	CASSAGVAREAKLFF	TGTGCCAGCAGTGCCGGGGTTGCTCGGGAGGCGAAACTGTTTTTT
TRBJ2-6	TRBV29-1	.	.	CSVVRSSGANVLTF	TGCAGCGTTGTGCGATCCTCTGGGGCCAACGTCCTGACTTTC
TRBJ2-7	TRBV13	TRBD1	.	CASRGQGFPPYEQYF	TGTGCCAGCAGGGGACAGGGGTTCCCTCCCTACGAGCAGTACTTC
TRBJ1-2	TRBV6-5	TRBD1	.	CASRPDRALGYTF	TGTGCCAGCAGACCGGACAGGGCCCTTGGCTACACCTTC
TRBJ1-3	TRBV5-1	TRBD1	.	CASRGQLSGNTIYF	TGCGCCAGCAGGGGACAGCTCTCTGGAAACACCATATATTTT
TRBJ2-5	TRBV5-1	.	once	CASSLGQRTETQYF	TGCGCCAGCAGCCTGGGACAACGTACGGAGACCCAGTACTTC
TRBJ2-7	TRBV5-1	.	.	CASSPSSYEQYF	TGCGCCAGCAGCCCAAGCTCCTACGAGCAGTACTTC
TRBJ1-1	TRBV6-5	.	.	CASSSRVSEAFF	TGTGCCAGCAGCAGCAGGGTCTCTGAAGCTTTCTTT
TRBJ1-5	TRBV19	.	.	CASRGSNQPQHF	TGTGCCAGTCGAGGTAGCAATCAGCCCCAGCATTTT
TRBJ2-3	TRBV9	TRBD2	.	CASSVAEGGPTDTQYF	TGTGCCAGCAGCGTAGCTGAGGGAGGGCCCACAGATACGCAGTATTTT
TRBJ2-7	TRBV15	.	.	CATSRETEFAEQYF	TGTGCCACCAGCAGAGAGACAGAGTTCGCCGAGCAGTACTTC
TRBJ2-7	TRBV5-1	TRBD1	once	CASSPGTGALIYEQYF	TGCGCCAGCAGCCCCGGGACAGGGGCGTTAATCTACGAGCAGTACTTC
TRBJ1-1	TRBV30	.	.	CAWSRELWVNTEAFF	TGTGCCTGGAGCCGGGAACTATGGGTGAACACTGAAGCTTTCTTT
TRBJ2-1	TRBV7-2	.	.	CASSLVPGPYNEQFF	TGTGCCAGCAGCTTAGTACCAGGGCCCTACAATGAGCAGTTCTTC
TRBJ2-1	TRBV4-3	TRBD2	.	CASSQQPGLAGNEQFF	TGCGCCAGCAGCCAGCAACCGGGACTAGCGGGAAATGAGCAGTTCTTC
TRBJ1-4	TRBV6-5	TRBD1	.	CASSRTGTNEKLFF	TGTGCCAGCAGTAGGACAGGGACTAATGAAAAACTGTTTTTT
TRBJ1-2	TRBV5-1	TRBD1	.	CASSLGQALRAYGYTF	TGCGCCAGCAGCCTGGGACAGGCACTTAGGGCCTATGGCTACACCTTC
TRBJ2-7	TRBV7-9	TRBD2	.	CASSPTSGSGNEQYF	TGTGCCAGCAGCCCGACTAGCGGGAGTGGGAACGAGCAGTACTTC
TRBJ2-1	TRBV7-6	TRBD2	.	CASSLEAGLANYNEQFF	TGTGCCAGCAGCTTAGAGGCGGGACTAGCAAACTACAATGAGCAGTTCTTC
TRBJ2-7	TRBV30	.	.	CAWSTLRGSYEQYF	TGTGCCTGGAGTACCCTAAGGGGCTCCTACGAGCAGTACTTC
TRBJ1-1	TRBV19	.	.	CASSITGSLTEAFF	TGTGCCAGTAGCATAACAGGGTCTTTGACTGAAGCTTTCTTT
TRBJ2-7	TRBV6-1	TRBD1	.	CASIGQGAAYEQYF	TGTGCCAGCATAGGACAGGGGGCCGCCTACGAGCAGTACTTC
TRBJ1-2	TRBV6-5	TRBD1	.	CASSPQGEGQGGYTF	TGTGCCAGCAGTCCACAGGGGGAGGGGCAGGGTGGCTACACCTTC
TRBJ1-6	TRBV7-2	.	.	CASSSRQFSSYNSPLHF	TGTGCCAGCAGCTCTAGACAGTTCAGCTCCTATAATTCACCCCTCCACTTT
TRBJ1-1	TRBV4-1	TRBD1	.	CASSQPRQGHTEAFF	TGCGCCAGCAGCCAACCTAGACAGGGGCACACTGAAGCTTTCTTT
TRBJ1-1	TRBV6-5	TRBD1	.	CASSWGTGLNTEAFF	TGTGCCAGCAGTTGGGGGACAGGGTTGAACACTGAAGCTTTCTTT
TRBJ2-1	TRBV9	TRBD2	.	CASSVGAGVSYNEQFF	TGTGCCAGCAGCGTAGGAGCGGGAGTCTCCTACAATGAGCAGTTCTTC
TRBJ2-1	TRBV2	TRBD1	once	CASADPRQGVTEQFF	TGTGCCAGCGCCGATCCACGACAGGGGGTTACTGAGCAGTTCTTC
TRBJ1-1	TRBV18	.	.	CASSPRGGNTEAFF	TGTGCCAGCTCCCCTAGAGGGGGGAACACTGAAGCTTTCTTT
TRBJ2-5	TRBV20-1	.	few	CSARRGIAQYF	TGCAGTGCTAGGCGGGGAATCGCCCAGTACTTC
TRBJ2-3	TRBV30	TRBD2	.	CAWNLGLAGGTDTQYF	TGTGCCTGGAACCTAGGACTAGCGGGGGGCACAGATACGCAGTATTTT
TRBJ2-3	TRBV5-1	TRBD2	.	CASSGGLAGEKGPDTQYF	TGCGCCAGCAGCGGGGGGTTAGCGGGGGAAAAAGGGCCAGATACGCAGTATTTT
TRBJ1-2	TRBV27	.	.	CASSPVGRSYGYTF	TGTGCCAGCAGTCCGGTCGGGAGAAGCTATGGCTACACCTTC
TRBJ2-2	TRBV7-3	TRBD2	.	CASSHGAGGGTGELFF	TGTGCCAGCAGCCACGGGGCGGGAGGTGGTACCGGGGAGCTGTTTTTT
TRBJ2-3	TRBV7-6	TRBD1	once	CASSLGQTDTQYF	TGTGCCAGCAGCTTGGGACAGACAGATACGCAGTATTTT
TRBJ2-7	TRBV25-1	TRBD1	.	CASSERGDRGYEQYF	TGTGCCAGCAGTGAGAGGGGAGACAGGGGCTACGAGCAGTACTTC
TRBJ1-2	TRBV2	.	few	CASSVGSRSYGYTF	TGTGCCAGCAGTGTGGGCAGTCGATCCTATGGCTACACCTTC
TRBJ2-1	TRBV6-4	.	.	CASSAKGEGANEQFF	TGTGCCAGCAGTGCCAAGGGGGAGGGAGCAAATGAGCAGTTCTTC
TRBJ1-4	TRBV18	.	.	CASSPPGHRNEKLFF	TGTGCCAGCTCACCACCGGGACATAGGAATGAAAAACTGTTTTTT
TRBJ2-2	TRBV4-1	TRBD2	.	CASSQRGLAGGHTGELFF	TGCGCCAGCAGCCAACGGGGACTAGCGGGGGGGCATACCGGGGAGCTGTTTTTT
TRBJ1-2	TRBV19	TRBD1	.	CASSKGFLGTGHYGYTF	TGTGCCAGTAGTAAAGGGTTCCTCGGGACAGGACATTATGGCTACACCTTC
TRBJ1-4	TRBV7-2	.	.	CASRSVPGGGEKLFF	TGTGCCAGCCGCAGCGTCCCGGGAGGAGGAGAAAAACTGTTTTTT
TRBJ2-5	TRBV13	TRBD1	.	CASSSRDSQETQYF	TGTGCCAGCAGCTCCCGGGACAGCCAAGAGACCCAGTACTTC
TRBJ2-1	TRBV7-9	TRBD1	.	CASSPTGGGYNEQFF	TGTGCCAGCAGCCCGACAGGGGGCGGCTACAATGAGCAGTTCTTC
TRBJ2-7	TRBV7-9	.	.	CASSLGEGQTYEQYF	TGTGCCAGCAGCTTGGGGGAGGGACAAACCTACGAGCAGTACTTC
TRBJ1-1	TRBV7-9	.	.	CASSLGTMNTEAFF	TGTGCCAGCAGCTTGGGGACAATGAACACTGAAGCTTTCTTT
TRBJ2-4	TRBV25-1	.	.	CASSDNRDNIQYF	TGTGCCAGCAGTGACAACAGGGATAACATTCAGTACTTC
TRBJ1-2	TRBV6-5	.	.	CASSYSFRVEGYTF	TGTGCCAGCAGTTACTCGTTCAGGGTGGAAGGCTACACCTTC
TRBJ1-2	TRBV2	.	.	CASSEGLAGARYGYTF	TGTGCCAGCAGTGAAGGTTTGGCAGGGGCTCGGTATGGCTACACCTTC
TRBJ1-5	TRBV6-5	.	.	CASSPRDIGQPQHF	TGTGCCAGCAGTCCCCGGGACATCGGGCAGCCCCAGCATTTT